The rows below give T cell receptor beta chains drawn from one sample of a study of blood T cell repertoires in COVID-19. Libraries were prepared by immunoSEQ multiplex PCR; TCRdb keeps only in-frame clonotypes and omits some of them. The sample lists about 250,000 clones, around 88% occurring once. Sequencing was carried out using peripheral blood. Receptors were obtained from a man older than 75 with acute or convalescent COVID-19. The CDR3 runs from the conserved cysteine through the conserved F or W. The D gene is left open where the match is weak. Rows give clone size only sometimes, using once, few, many, or a class for an expanded clone.

J | D | V | size | CDR3 | DNA
TRBJ2-1 | - | TRBV9 | few | CASSVVTGSPFF | TGTGCCAGCAGCGTAGTTACAGGTAGCCCCTTCTTC
TRBJ2-5 | TRBD2 | TRBV7-7 | - | CASSLGPGTRSETQYF | TGTGCTAGCAGCTTAGGACCCGGGACTAGATCTGAGACCCAGTACTTC
TRBJ2-1 | - | TRBV2 | - | CASSQQVSSYNEQFF | TGTGCCAGCAGCCAGCAGGTTAGCTCCTACAATGAGCAGTTCTTC
TRBJ1-3 | - | TRBV27 | - | CASSIRGSGNTIYF | TGTGCCAGCAGTATCAGGGGCTCTGGAAACACCATATATTTT
TRBJ2-7 | TRBD2 | TRBV7-2 | - | CASSLAWNFGGSYEQYF | TGTGCCAGCAGCTTAGCGTGGAATTTCGGCGGGAGCTACGAGCAGTACTTC
TRBJ2-7 | - | TRBV6-5 | - | CASAKGHRRYEQYF | TGTGCCAGCGCAAAGGGACATAGGCGCTACGAGCAGTACTTC
TRBJ2-1 | TRBD2 | TRBV27 | - | CASSSTTSGSVRYNEQFF | TGTGCCAGCAGTTCAACGACTAGCGGGAGTGTAAGGTACAATGAGCAGTTCTTC
TRBJ1-2 | - | TRBV3-1/TRBV3-2 | - | CASSQGGGYTF | TGTGCCAGCAGCCAAGGAGGTGGCTACACCTTC
TRBJ1-6 | TRBD1 | TRBV5-4 | - | CASSLQQGADSPLHF | TGTGCCAGCAGCTTGCAACAGGGGGCAGATTCACCCCTCCACTTT
TRBJ2-5 | TRBD2 | TRBV5-6 | - | CASSSAGGGETQYF | TGTGCCAGCAGCTCAGCGGGAGGGGGGGAGACCCAGTACTTC
TRBJ1-3 | - | TRBV5-5 | - | CTSSLRQSSSGNTIYF | TGTACCAGCAGCTTGCGACAGTCGAGCTCTGGAAACACCATATATTTT
TRBJ2-7 | - | TRBV10-3 | - | CAITSGISYEQYF | TGTGCCATAACCTCAGGTATCTCCTACGAGCAGTACTTC
TRBJ1-1 | - | TRBV21-1 | - | CASRWEGSGSRRHRLTEAFF | TGTGCCAGCAGATGGGAAGGGTCGGGGTCTCGCCGCCATCGCCTCACTGAAGCTTTCTTT
TRBJ1-4 | - | TRBV28 | once | CASRRSGATNEKLFF | TGTGCCAGCAGAAGGTCAGGGGCAACTAATGAAAAACTGTTTTTT
TRBJ1-2 | - | TRBV19 | - | CASSLDRYYGYTF | TGTGCCAGTAGTCTGGACAGATACTATGGCTACACCTTC
TRBJ2-7 | - | TRBV3-1/TRBV3-2 | - | CASSPGQGSEQYF | TGTGCCAGCAGCCCGGGGCAGGGGTCCGAGCAGTACTTC
TRBJ2-3 | - | TRBV7-2 | - | CASSLVSAYSSDTQYF | TGTGCCAGCAGCTTAGTGTCAGCGTATTCTTCAGATACGCAGTATTTT
TRBJ2-7 | - | TRBV27 | few | CASSSTGLSYEQYF | TGTGCCAGCAGTTCTACAGGCCTATCCTACGAGCAGTACTTC
TRBJ2-1 | - | TRBV10-3 | - | CAISEPGHTEGEQFF | TGTGCCATCAGTGAGCCGGGCCACACGGAGGGTGAGCAGTTCTTC
TRBJ1-3 | - | TRBV5-5 | - | CASSSLGGGSTGNTIYF | TGTGCCAGCAGCTCGCTCGGGGGGGGGTCAACTGGAAACACCATATATTTT
TRBJ2-1 | - | TRBV3-1/TRBV3-2 | - | CASSPPVGWRGPYNEQFF | TGTGCCAGCAGCCCCCCTGTGGGTTGGCGGGGCCCCTACAATGAGCAGTTCTTC
TRBJ2-3 | TRBD2 | TRBV7-2 | - | CASNRRTSPGRDTQYF | TGTGCCAGCAACCGCCGGACTAGCCCGGGTAGGGATACGCAGTATTTT
TRBJ2-3 | - | TRBV29-1 | - | CSVAGTDTQYF | TGCAGCGTTGCGGGCACAGATACGCAGTATTTT
TRBJ1-1 | TRBD1 | TRBV19 | - | CASVLTGTANTEAFF | TGTGCCAGTGTTCTAACCGGGACAGCCAACACTGAAGCTTTCTTT
TRBJ1-5 | - | TRBV4-1 | - | CASSQVNGDQPQHF | TGCGCCAGCAGCCAAGTCAATGGAGATCAGCCCCAGCATTTT
TRBJ1-1 | - | TRBV7-9 | - | CASSSTPNTEAFF | TGTGCCAGCAGCTCAACACCGAACACTGAAGCTTTCTTT
TRBJ2-7 | TRBD1 | TRBV27 | - | CASSIRTGSNFYEQYF | TGTGCCAGCAGTATACGGACAGGGTCTAATTTCTACGAGCAGTACTTC
TRBJ1-1 | - | TRBV11-2 | once | CASRLGAGTEAFF | TGTGCCAGCAGGCTAGGGGCGGGGACCGAAGCTTTCTTT
TRBJ2-1 | TRBD1 | TRBV18 | - | CASSPGTGAYNEQFF | TGTGCCAGCTCACCGGGGACAGGGGCTTACAATGAGCAGTTCTTC
TRBJ1-5 | TRBD1 | TRBV5-5 | - | CASSQNLDRNQPQHF | TGTGCCAGCAGCCAAAACCTGGACAGGAATCAGCCCCAGCATTTT
TRBJ2-2 | TRBD2 | TRBV18 | - | CASSPGTSGSLTGELFF | TGTGCCAGCTCACCCGGGACTAGCGGGAGCCTCACCGGGGAGCTGTTTTTT
TRBJ2-3 | - | TRBV2 | few | CAISAETLTDTQYF | TGTGCCATCTCAGCGGAGACCCTCACAGATACGCAGTATTTT
TRBJ2-5 | TRBD1 | TRBV28 | - | CASRPAGTGGETQYF | TGTGCCAGCAGACCCGCCGGGACAGGGGGAGAGACCCAGTACTTC
TRBJ1-1 | - | TRBV2 | many | CATNSGRGANTEAFF | TGTGCCACCAACTCTGGAAGGGGTGCGAACACTGAAGCTTTCTTT
TRBJ2-7 | - | TRBV11-3 | - | CASSLETGGEQYF | TGTGCCAGCAGCTTAGAGACCGGGGGCGAGCAGTACTTC
TRBJ2-7 | - | TRBV28 | once | CASSFHPSGSGFYEQYF | TGTGCCAGCAGTTTCCACCCGAGCGGATCCGGATTCTACGAGCAGTACTTC
TRBJ1-3 | - | TRBV18 | - | CASSDPGSSGNTIYF | TGTGCCAGCTCAGACCCAGGCTCTTCTGGAAACACCATATATTTT
TRBJ2-7 | TRBD1 | TRBV5-1 | - | CASRTGTDTYEQYF | TGCGCCAGCAGAACCGGGACAGACACCTACGAGCAGTACTTC
TRBJ2-1 | - | TRBV7-2 | - | CASSLNSYNEQFF | TGTGCCAGCAGCTTAAACAGTTACAATGAGCAGTTCTTC
TRBJ2-7 | TRBD1 | TRBV3-1/TRBV3-2 | once | CASSPPRGTGAHEQYF | TGTGCCAGCAGCCCCCCACGGGGGACAGGGGCCCACGAGCAGTACTTC
TRBJ2-7 | - | TRBV27 | once | CASSFTLSNVYEQYF | TGTGCCAGCAGTTTCACGCTTAGTAACGTTTACGAGCAGTACTTC
TRBJ2-2 | - | TRBV2 | - | CASSDVIGTGELFF | TGTGCCAGCAGTGACGTCATCGGCACCGGGGAGCTGTTTTTT
TRBJ2-5 | TRBD2 | TRBV5-1 | - | CASSLEGLARETQYF | TGCGCCAGCAGCTTGGAGGGACTAGCGAGAGAGACCCAGTACTTC
TRBJ1-2 | - | TRBV6-1 | - | CASSDTDGTSIRRDYGYTF | TGTGCCAGCAGTGATACCGATGGGACATCGATTCGTAGGGACTATGGCTACACCTTC
TRBJ1-4 | - | TRBV5-1 | - | CASSNQAPANEKLFF | TGCGCCAGCAGCAATCAGGCACCAGCTAATGAAAAACTGTTTTTT
TRBJ2-5 | - | TRBV18 | - | CASSPSETQYF | TGTGCCAGCTCACCTTCTGAGACCCAGTACTTC
TRBJ1-2 | - | TRBV12-3/TRBV12-4 | - | CASSFGGNGYTF | TGTGCCAGCAGTTTCGGCGGAAATGGCTACACCTTC
TRBJ2-7 | - | TRBV5-5 | - | CASSFFLEGEQYF | TGTGCCAGCAGCTTCTTCCTGGAGGGGGAGCAGTACTTC
TRBJ2-5 | TRBD2 | TRBV9 | - | CASSVEGLAGRETQYF | TGTGCCAGCAGCGTAGAAGGTCTAGCGGGGAGGGAGACCCAGTACTTC
TRBJ2-3 | - | TRBV7-9 | - | CASSLHGGSDTQYF | TGTGCCAGCAGCTTGCATGGGGGCTCAGATACGCAGTATTTT
TRBJ1-1 | - | TRBV3-1/TRBV3-2 | once | CASSQVGWGGAAFF | TGTGCCAGCAGCCAAGTTGGTTGGGGAGGGGCGGCTTTCTTT
TRBJ2-7 | - | TRBV28 | - | CASSPPREYEQYF | TGTGCCAGCAGTCCGCCAAGGGAGTACGAGCAGTACTTC
TRBJ2-5 | - | TRBV13 | - | CASTVGGRETQYF | TGTGCCAGCACCGTCGGGGGGCGGGAGACCCAGTACTTC
TRBJ2-3 | TRBD1 | TRBV7-9 | - | CASSLGTGSTDTQYF | TGTGCCAGCAGCTTAGGGACAGGGTCCACAGATACGCAGTATTTT
TRBJ2-7 | TRBD1 | TRBV6-6 | once | CASNTGTVYEQYF | TGTGCCAGCAATACCGGGACAGTCTACGAGCAGTACTTC